The sequence of this T cell receptor (beta chain) was determined in a study of shared clonotypes between healthy human individuals. Study summary: CD4 naive cells filled three plates per donor, CD4 memory three, CD8 naive two and CD8 memory one.

Into CD45RA+ naive and CD45RA-negative memory subsets, the CD4+ cells were split. The CDR3 contains 12 residues. V dropped 4 bases and J dropped 6 bases, with 12 bases sitting between them. Germline V gene sequence: CDR1 SQVTM, CDR2 ANQGSEA. Sequencing used immunoSEQ multiplex PCR; TCRdb keeps in-frame clones, though not all of them. This sample carries millions of clones, 95% of them seen once, and the ten largest clones take 0.13%. This sequence was found in a man in his late teens or twenties in good health. Sequencing was done on a sample of naive CD4+ T cells sorted from blood. The subset was: CD45RA+ positively selected. The chain recombines TRBV29-1 with TRBJ2-5; either TRBD1 or TRBD2 may fit D (6 bases each). The CDR3: CSVGQGTQTQYF. CDR3 DNA: TGCAGCGTTGGCCAGGGGACTCAGACCCAGTACTTC.